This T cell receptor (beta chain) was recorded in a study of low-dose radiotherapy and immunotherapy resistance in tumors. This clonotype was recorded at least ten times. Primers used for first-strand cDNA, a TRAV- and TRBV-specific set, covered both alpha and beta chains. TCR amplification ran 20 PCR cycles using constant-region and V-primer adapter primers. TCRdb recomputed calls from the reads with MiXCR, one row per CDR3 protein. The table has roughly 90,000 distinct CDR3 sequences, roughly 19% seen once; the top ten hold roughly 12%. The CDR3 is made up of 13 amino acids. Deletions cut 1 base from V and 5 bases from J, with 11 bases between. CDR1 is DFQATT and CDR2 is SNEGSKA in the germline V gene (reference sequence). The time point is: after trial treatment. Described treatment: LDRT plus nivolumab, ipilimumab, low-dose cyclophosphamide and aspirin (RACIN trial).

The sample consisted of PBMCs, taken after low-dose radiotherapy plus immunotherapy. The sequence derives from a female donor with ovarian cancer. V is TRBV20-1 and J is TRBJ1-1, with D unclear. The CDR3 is CSARVPGGTEAFF. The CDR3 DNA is TGCAGTGCTAGAGTCCCGGGTGGTACTGAAGCTTTCTTT.